This TCR beta chain was identified in a study of T cells in Graves' hyperthyroidism and ophthalmopathy. Study-level findings and limits: Most thyroid clonotypes that were expanded above 0.001 also turned up in blood. Ophthalmopathy and stable hyperthyroidism were told apart by a 13 V-J model.

Amplification of TCR beta CDR3 regions was performed using RNA transcripts as template. The primer set for the first-round RT-PCR of the TCR CDR3 was HTBI. TCRdb analysed the multiplex PCR reads with MiXCR anew, one entry per CDR3 protein. The sample yields 400,000 to 600,000 distinct CDR3 sequences, about 15% seen once. In this sample, this clonotype turned up once. What it binds is unknown. Each person with ophthalmopathy scored at least 3 on the Clinical Activity Score, reached NOSPECS grade 4 or higher, and had been ill under 3 months. The PBMCs were sourced from fresh peripheral blood (around 9.3 ml). The V gene's germline CDR1 is LNHDA and CDR2 SQIVND (reference sequence). The CDR3 loop spans 14 amino acids. The V end lost 2 bases, the J end lost 2 bases, and 7 bases lay between the germline ends.

This TCR came from a woman in her thirties with Graves' ophthalmopathy. Sequenced input: blood. The rearrangement uses TRBV19 and TRBJ1-5; maybe TRBD1 (6 bases). CDR3: CASSIPGGNQPQHF. CDR3 DNA sequence: TGTGCCAGTAGTATACCAGGGGGCAATCAGCCCCAGCATTTT.